These T cell receptor beta chains were read from a single sample in a study of Graves' ophthalmopathy and Graves' hyperthyroidism. MiXCR, run by TCRdb on the multiplex PCR reads, gives a single entry per CDR3 protein. The sample holds about 740,000 distinct CDR3 sequences, around 40% seen once. The sequencing sample was made of peripheral blood. Source of these receptors: an adult man with Graves' ophthalmopathy. Both conserved end residues are part of each CDR3. The order of the fields is V gene, J gene, clone size, D gene, CDR3 protein, CDR3 DNA. D genes are given only for firm matches. Size is omitted from some rows. Given values are once, few, many or a class for expanded clones.

TRBV25-1	TRBJ2-5	.	TRBD1	CAEQGARETQYF	TGTGCTGAGCAGGGGGCGCGGGAGACCCAGTACTTC
TRBV7-2	TRBJ2-7	once	.	CASLETGIHEQYF	TGTGCCAGCCTGGAAACAGGGATCCACGAGCAGTACTTC
TRBV29-1	TRBJ1-2	.	.	CSGGYGYTF	TGCAGCGGGGGATATGGCTACACCTTC
TRBV4-2	TRBJ2-5	.	.	CASSQEGAGAQETQYF	TGTGCCAGCAGCCAAGAAGGGGCGGGGGCCCAAGAGACCCAGTACTTC
TRBV4-2	TRBJ1-6	.	TRBD1	CASSQDGQGASNSPLHF	TGTGCCAGCAGCCAAGATGGACAGGGGGCATCTAATTCACCCCTCCACTTT
TRBV20-1	TRBJ2-3	.	.	CSARPQGSDQPQYF	TGCAGTGCTAGACCACAGGGTTCGGATCAGCCCCAGTATTTT
TRBV20-1	TRBJ1-6	.	.	CSASEINNSPLHF	TGCAGTGCTAGCGAGATCAATAATTCACCCCTCCACTTT
TRBV19	TRBJ2-6	many	.	CASSIEGNGANVLTF	TGTGCCAGTAGTATAGAGGGCAATGGGGCCAACGTCCTGACTTTC
TRBV10-3	TRBJ2-7	few	.	CASSYLVNVYEQYF	TGTGCCAGCAGTTACTTGGTTAACGTCTACGAGCAGTACTTC
TRBV7-9	TRBJ1-2	many	TRBD1	CASSPRDSPNYGYTF	TGTGCCAGCAGCCCCCGGGACAGTCCTAACTATGGCTACACCTTC
TRBV7-9	TRBJ2-5	.	.	CASSLPPGEAQYF	TGTGCCAGCAGCTTACCCCCGGGGGAGGCCCAGTACTTC
TRBV2	TRBJ1-6	many	.	CASSEGARRYNSPLHF	TGTGCCAGCAGTGAAGGAGCCAGGCGTTATAATTCACCCCTCCACTTT
TRBV11-2	TRBJ2-7	.	TRBD1	CASSLWGQGPYEQYF	TGTGCCAGCAGCTTATGGGGACAGGGGCCCTACGAGCAGTACTTC
TRBV14	TRBJ2-5	many	.	CASSQAYREETQYF	TGTGCCAGCAGCCAAGCGTACAGGGAAGAGACCCAGTACTTC
TRBV7-9	TRBJ1-6	many	.	CASSPSRDSPLHF	TGTGCCAGCAGCCCCAGCAGGGATTCACCCCTCCACTTT
TRBV25-1	TRBJ1-1	.	.	CASPPVGVNTEAFF	TGTGCCAGCCCACCCGTCGGGGTGAACACTGAAGCTTTCTTT
TRBV24-1	TRBJ2-2	.	.	CATSVGGGELFF	TGTGCCACCAGTGTTGGGGGCGGGGAGCTGTTTTTT
TRBV4-1	TRBJ2-5	few	TRBD2	CASSQGSGGSRETQYF	TGCGCCAGCAGCCAAGGGTCGGGGGGGTCTCGGGAGACCCAGTACTTC
TRBV7-9	TRBJ1-4	many	TRBD1	CASRTGENEKLFF	TGTGCCAGCAGGACAGGGGAGAATGAAAAACTGTTTTTT
TRBV19	TRBJ1-6	.	TRBD1	CASSIRDSHNLPLHF	TGTGCCAGTAGTATAAGGGACAGCCATAATTTACCCCTCCACTTT
TRBV7-3	TRBJ1-1	many	.	CASSLGGSAEAFF	TGTGCCAGCAGCTTGGGAGGCTCCGCTGAAGCTTTCTTT
TRBV7-9	TRBJ2-2	.	.	CASSFYRNTGELFF	TGTGCCAGCAGTTTTTACAGGAACACCGGGGAGCTGTTTTTT
TRBV19	TRBJ2-6	few	TRBD2	CASSIVRTGGAGANVLTF	TGTGCCAGTAGTATAGTTAGGACGGGAGGTGCTGGGGCCAACGTCCTGACTTTC
TRBV20-1	TRBJ1-1	.	.	CTYRGVNTEAFF	TGCACCTATCGGGGGGTGAACACTGAAGCTTTCTTT
TRBV9	TRBJ1-1	.	.	CASSVDPENTEAFF	TGTGCCAGCAGCGTAGATCCAGAGAACACTGAAGCTTTCTTT
TRBV10-3	TRBJ2-7	.	TRBD1	CASRPRGQYTTYEQYF	TGTGCCAGCAGGCCTCGGGGACAGTACACAACCTACGAGCAGTACTTC
TRBV19	TRBJ1-6	few	.	CASKRTANSPLHF	TGTGCCAGTAAGCGGACGGCCAATTCACCCCTCCACTTT
TRBV20-1	TRBJ1-1	many	.	CSASVGMNTEAFF	TGCAGTGCTAGTGTTGGAATGAACACTGAAGCTTTCTTT
TRBV7-9	TRBJ2-2	few	.	CASSFDSRWNTGELFF	TGTGCCAGCAGCTTCGACTCGCGGTGGAACACCGGGGAGCTGTTTTTT
TRBV7-7	TRBJ2-2	many	.	CASSRTPGGELFF	TGTGCCAGCAGCCGGACCCCGGGAGGGGAGCTGTTTTTT
TRBV9	TRBJ2-7	.	.	CASSVGFGRGPYEQYF	TGTGCCAGCAGCGTAGGGTTTGGCAGGGGCCCCTACGAGCAGTACTTC
TRBV29-1	TRBJ2-7	.	.	CSASRPSGAYEQYF	TGCAGCGCCAGCAGGCCTTCAGGGGCCTACGAGCAGTACTTC
TRBV15	TRBJ1-2	.	TRBD1	CATSTSGTANGYTF	TGTGCCACCAGCACGTCCGGGACAGCGAATGGCTACACCTTC
TRBV7-9	TRBJ1-1	many	.	CASSLGDMNTEAFF	TGTGCCAGCAGCTTAGGGGACATGAACACTGAAGCTTTCTTT
TRBV7-9	TRBJ1-3	.	TRBD1	CASSHRGGSFSGNTIYF	TGTGCCAGCAGTCATAGAGGGGGCTCATTTTCTGGAAACACCATATATTTT
TRBV5-6	TRBJ2-7	.	.	CASSFWNRVYEQYF	TGTGCCAGCAGCTTTTGGAACAGAGTCTACGAGCAGTACTTC
TRBV19	TRBJ1-1	.	TRBD1	CASRTQGVFF	TGTGCCAGTAGAACACAGGGGGTTTTCTTT
TRBV7-9	TRBJ1-6	few	TRBD1	CASSLDRVRSPLHF	TGTGCCAGCAGCTTGGACAGGGTGCGTTCACCCCTCCACTTT
TRBV7-6	TRBJ1-6	many	.	CASSLESSDNSPLHF	TGTGCCAGCAGCTTAGAAAGCAGTGATAATTCACCCCTCCACTTT
TRBV29-1	TRBJ1-4	many	.	CSVSDGTTNEKLFF	TGCAGCGTTTCGGACGGAACAACTAATGAAAAACTGTTTTTT
TRBV2	TRBJ1-1	.	.	CASSWAGAVMGKEAFF	TGTGCCAGCAGTTGGGCAGGGGCAGTGATGGGTAAAGAAGCTTTCTTT
TRBV19	TRBJ1-2	.	.	CASSMQGVNYGYTF	TGTGCCAGTAGTATGCAAGGGGTTAACTATGGCTACACCTTC
TRBV13	TRBJ2-7	.	TRBD2	CASSLIAGGPRYEQYF	TGTGCCAGCAGCTTAATCGCGGGAGGGCCTCGGTACGAGCAGTACTTC
TRBV24-1	TRBJ1-2	.	.	CATSDPGGYGYTF	TGTGCCACCAGTGACCCAGGAGGATATGGCTACACCTTC
TRBV25-1	TRBJ1-1	few	.	CASVGLNQRANTEAFF	TGTGCCAGCGTCGGCCTTAATCAAAGGGCCAACACTGAAGCTTTCTTT
TRBV15	TRBJ2-7	many	TRBD2	CATSRVAGGFYEQYF	TGTGCCACCAGCAGGGTAGCGGGAGGTTTTTACGAGCAGTACTTC
TRBV25-1	TRBJ2-5	many	.	CASSEVALQETQYF	TGTGCCAGCAGTGAAGTGGCTTTACAAGAGACCCAGTACTTC
TRBV20-1	TRBJ2-5	.	.	CSGTRRETETQYF	TGCAGCGGCACGCGTCGGGAGACGGAGACCCAGTACTTC
TRBV15	TRBJ1-3	many	.	CATSSRRSASSGNTIYF	TGTGCCACCAGCTCCCGGCGATCGGCGAGCTCTGGAAACACCATATATTTT
TRBV6-2/TRBV6-3	TRBJ1-1	.	TRBD1	CASSYERWDRVSTEAFF	TGTGCCAGCAGTTATGAAAGATGGGACAGGGTATCCACTGAAGCTTTCTTT
TRBV12-3/TRBV12-4	TRBJ1-2	.	.	CASVGQVLGLSGYTF	TGTGCCAGCGTTGGGCAGGTCTTAGGGCTATCTGGCTACACCTTC
TRBV4-2	TRBJ1-5	few	.	CASSQGAGSNQPQHF	TGTGCCAGCAGCCAAGGGGCAGGAAGCAATCAGCCCCAGCATTTT
TRBV9	TRBJ1-6	.	TRBD1	CASSLLGQVSSPLHF	TGTGCCAGCAGCTTGTTGGGACAGGTCTCTTCACCCCTCCACTTT
TRBV29-1	TRBJ2-3	few	.	CSVEAPGEGTDTQYF	TGCAGCGTCGAGGCCCCGGGAGAGGGAACAGATACGCAGTATTTT
TRBV19	TRBJ1-2	.	.	CASSASSGTDVSYGYTF	TGTGCCAGTAGTGCCTCGTCCGGGACGGACGTTTCCTATGGCTACACCTTC
TRBV10-3	TRBJ2-2	.	.	CAISDMTGELFF	TGTGCCATCAGTGACATGACAGGGGAGCTGTTTTTT
TRBV19	TRBJ1-5	.	TRBD1	CASSIYPDRVGRNQPQHF	TGTGCCAGTAGTATATACCCCGACAGGGTCGGTAGGAATCAGCCCCAGCATTTT
TRBV10-3	TRBJ1-3	many	.	CAISELRKSGNTIYF	TGTGCCATCAGTGAGTTGAGGAAGTCTGGAAACACCATATATTTT
TRBV6-1	TRBJ1-4	few	.	CASTDRQNEKLFF	TGTGCCAGCACCGATAGACAGAATGAAAAACTGTTTTTT